This T cell receptor beta chain was recorded in a study of blood T cell repertoires in COVID-19. Study-wide background: Researchers got acute and convalescent COVID-19 samples from the United States, Italy and Spain.

The V gene's germline CDR1 is SGHRS and CDR2 YFSETQ. The V segment lost 5 bases and the J segment 5 bases; nucleotides outside the gene matches: 10. The CDR3 is made up of 15 amino acids. Original processing notes: Amplifying reference gene primers gave estimates of nucleated cell counts. The table came from immunoSEQ multiplex PCR; TCRdb's copy has only in-frame clones and leaves some out. The DNA gave D and trimming, while V, J and clone size come from that table. The data hold a few hundred thousand clones, with more than 85% observed a single time. Followed longitudinally, the Seattle patients had been enrolled during active infection.

The sample consisted of peripheral blood. This sequence was found in a person in their late teens or twenties with COVID-19, enrolled during active disease. This chain connects TRBV5-1 to TRBJ2-3; the match to TRBD1 covers 8 bases. The CDR3 DNA follows: TGCGCCAGCAGTGACACAGGGGGACAGATAGATACGCAGTATTTT. Amino acid sequence: CASSDTGGQIDTQYF. Based on the CDR3 plus reference TRBV5-1 and TRBJ2-3, the full variable domain is KAGVTQTPRYLIKTRGQQVTLSCSPISGHRSVSWYQQTPGQGLQFLFEYFSETQRNKGNFPGRFSGRQFSNSRSEMNVSTLELGDSALYLCASSDTGGQIDTQYFGPGTRLTVL.